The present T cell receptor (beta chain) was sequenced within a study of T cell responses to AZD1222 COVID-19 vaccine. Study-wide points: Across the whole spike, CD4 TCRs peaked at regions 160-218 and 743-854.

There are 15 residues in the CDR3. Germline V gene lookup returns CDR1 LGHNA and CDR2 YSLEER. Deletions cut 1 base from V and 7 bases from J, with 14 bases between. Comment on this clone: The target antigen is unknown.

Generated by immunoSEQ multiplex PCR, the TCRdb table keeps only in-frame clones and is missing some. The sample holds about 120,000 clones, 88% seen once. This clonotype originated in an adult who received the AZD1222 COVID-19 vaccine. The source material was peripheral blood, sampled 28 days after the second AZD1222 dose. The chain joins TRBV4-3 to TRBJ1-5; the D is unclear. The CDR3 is CASSQAPGSGQPQHF. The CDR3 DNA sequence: TGCGCCAGCAGCCAAGCCCCCGGGAGCGGGCAGCCCCAGCATTTT.